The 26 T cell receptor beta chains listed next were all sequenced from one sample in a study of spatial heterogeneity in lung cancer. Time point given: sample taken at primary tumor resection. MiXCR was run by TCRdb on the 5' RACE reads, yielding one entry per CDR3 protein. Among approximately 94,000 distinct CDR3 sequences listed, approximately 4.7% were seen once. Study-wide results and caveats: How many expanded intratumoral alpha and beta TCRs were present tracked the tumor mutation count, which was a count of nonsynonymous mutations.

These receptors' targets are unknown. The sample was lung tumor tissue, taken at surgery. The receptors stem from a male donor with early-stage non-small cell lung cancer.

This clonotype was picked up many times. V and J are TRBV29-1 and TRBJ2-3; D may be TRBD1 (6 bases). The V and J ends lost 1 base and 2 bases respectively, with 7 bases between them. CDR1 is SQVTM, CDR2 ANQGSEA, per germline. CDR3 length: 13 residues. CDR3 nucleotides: TGCAGCGTTGAAGGACAGGTCACAGATACGCAGTATTTT. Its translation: CSVEGQVTDTQYF.

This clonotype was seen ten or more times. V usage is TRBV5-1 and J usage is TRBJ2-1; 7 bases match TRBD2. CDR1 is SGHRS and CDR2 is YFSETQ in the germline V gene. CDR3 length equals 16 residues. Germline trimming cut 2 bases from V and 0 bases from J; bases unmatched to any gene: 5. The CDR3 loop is CASSFTSASSYNEQFF. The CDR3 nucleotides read TGCGCCAGCAGCTTTACTAGCGCGAGCTCCTACAATGAGCAGTTCTTC.

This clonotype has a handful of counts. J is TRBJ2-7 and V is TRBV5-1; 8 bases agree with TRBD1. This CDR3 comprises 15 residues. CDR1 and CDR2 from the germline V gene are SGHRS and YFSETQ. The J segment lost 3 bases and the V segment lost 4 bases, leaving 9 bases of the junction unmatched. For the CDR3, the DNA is TGCGCCAGCAGCCCGACAGGGGCCGTACTCTACGAGCAGTACTTC. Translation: CASSPTGAVLYEQYF.

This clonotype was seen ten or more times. CDR3 DNA sequence: TGTGCCAGCAGGGGGGATCCAGGCAATGAGCAGTTCTTC. It specifies CASRGDPGNEQFF. V is TRBV12-3 or TRBV12-4 and J is TRBJ2-1; D assignment may be TRBD1 or TRBD2 (5 bases each). The CDR3 is 13 residues long. Between the trimmed V and J ends, which lost 6 bases and 6 bases, there was a span of 12 bases.

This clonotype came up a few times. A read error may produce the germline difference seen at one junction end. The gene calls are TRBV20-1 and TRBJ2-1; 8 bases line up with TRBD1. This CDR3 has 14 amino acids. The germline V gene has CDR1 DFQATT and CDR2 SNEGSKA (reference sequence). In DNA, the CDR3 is TGCAGTGCTGCGGGACAGGCCATCTACTATGAGCAGTTCTTC. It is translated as CSAAGQAIYYEQFF.

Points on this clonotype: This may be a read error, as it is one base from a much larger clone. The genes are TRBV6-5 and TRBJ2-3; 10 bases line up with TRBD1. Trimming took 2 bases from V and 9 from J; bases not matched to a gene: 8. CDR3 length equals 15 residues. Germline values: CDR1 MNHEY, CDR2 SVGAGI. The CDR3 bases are TGTGCCAGCAGTTACGAGGACAGGGGGTTGGAAACGCAGTATTTT. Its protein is CASSYEDRGLETQYF.

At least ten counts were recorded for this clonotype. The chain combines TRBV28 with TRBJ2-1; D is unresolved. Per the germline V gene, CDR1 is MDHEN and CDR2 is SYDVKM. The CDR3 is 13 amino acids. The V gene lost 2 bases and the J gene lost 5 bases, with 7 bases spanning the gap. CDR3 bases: TGTGCCAGCAGTTTAAGTTTTAACAATGAGCAGTTCTTC. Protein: CASSLSFNNEQFF.

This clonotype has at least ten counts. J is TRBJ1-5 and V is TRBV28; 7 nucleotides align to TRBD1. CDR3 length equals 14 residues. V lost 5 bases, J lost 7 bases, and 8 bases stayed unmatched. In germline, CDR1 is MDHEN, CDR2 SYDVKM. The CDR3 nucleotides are TGTGCCAGCAGTCGACAGGGACCACGGCAGCCCCAGCATTTT. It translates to CASSRQGPRQPQHF. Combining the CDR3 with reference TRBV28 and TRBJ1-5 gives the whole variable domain DVKVTQSSRYLVKRTGEKVFLECVQDMDHENMFWYRQDPGLGLRLIYFSYDVKMKEKGDIPEGYSVSREKKERFSLILESASTNQTSMYLCASSRQGPRQPQHFGDGTRLSIL.

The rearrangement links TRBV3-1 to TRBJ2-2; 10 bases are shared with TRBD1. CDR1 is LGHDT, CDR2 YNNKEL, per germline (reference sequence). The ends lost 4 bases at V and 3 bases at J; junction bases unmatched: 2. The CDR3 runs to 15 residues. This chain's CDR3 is CASSRGQGYTGELFF. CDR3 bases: TGTGCCAGCAGCCGGGGACAGGGGTACACCGGGGAGCTGTTTTTT.

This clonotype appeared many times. The CDR3 nucleotides are TGTGCCAGCAGTCCCTTATTAGTACTCACTGAAGCTTTCTTT. This translates into CASSPLLVLTEAFF. This rearrangement joins TRBV12-3 or TRBV12-4 to TRBJ1-1; D gene unclear. V was cut by 5 bases and J by 4 bases, with 14 bases left in between. CDR3 length: 14 amino acids.

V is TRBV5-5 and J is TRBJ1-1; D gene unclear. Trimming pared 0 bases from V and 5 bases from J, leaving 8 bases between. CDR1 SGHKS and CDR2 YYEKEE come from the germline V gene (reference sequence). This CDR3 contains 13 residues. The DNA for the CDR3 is TGTGCCAGCAGCTTGGTCCTAGGGACTGAAGCTTTCTTT. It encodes CASSLVLGTEAFF.

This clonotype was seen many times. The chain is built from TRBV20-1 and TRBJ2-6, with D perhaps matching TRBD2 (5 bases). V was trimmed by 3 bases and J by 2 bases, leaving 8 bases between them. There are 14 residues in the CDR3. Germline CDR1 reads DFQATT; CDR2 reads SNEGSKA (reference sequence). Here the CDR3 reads CSASEGTGANVLTF. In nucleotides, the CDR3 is TGCAGTGCTAGCGAGGGAACTGGGGCCAACGTCCTGACTTTC.

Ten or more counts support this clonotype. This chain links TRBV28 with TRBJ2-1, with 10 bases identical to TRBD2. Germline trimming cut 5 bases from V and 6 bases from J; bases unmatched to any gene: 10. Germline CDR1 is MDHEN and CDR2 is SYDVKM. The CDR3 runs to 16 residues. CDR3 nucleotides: TGTGCCAGCAGTACCCAAGCGGGAGGGCCTGGCAATGAGCAGTTCTTC. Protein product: CASSTQAGGPGNEQFF.

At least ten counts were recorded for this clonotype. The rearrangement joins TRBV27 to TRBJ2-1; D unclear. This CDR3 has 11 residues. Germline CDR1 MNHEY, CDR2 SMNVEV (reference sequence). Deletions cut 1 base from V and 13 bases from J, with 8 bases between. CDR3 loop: CASSLFKEQFF. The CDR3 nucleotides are TGTGCCAGCAGTTTATTCAAGGAACAGTTCTTC.

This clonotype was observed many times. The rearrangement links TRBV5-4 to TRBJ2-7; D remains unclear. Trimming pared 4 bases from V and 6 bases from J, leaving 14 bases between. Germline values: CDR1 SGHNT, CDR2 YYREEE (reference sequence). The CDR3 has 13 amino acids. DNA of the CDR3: TGTGCCAGCAGCCCGCACGTCTCTAGCGAGCAGTACTTC. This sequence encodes CASSPHVSSEQYF.

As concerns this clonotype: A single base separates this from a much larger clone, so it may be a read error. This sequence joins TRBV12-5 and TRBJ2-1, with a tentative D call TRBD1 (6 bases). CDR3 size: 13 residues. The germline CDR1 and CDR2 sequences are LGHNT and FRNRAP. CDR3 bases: TGTGCTAGTGGTCGAGACAGGAACAATGATCAGTTCTTC. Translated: CASGRDRNNDQFF.

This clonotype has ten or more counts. CDR3 sequence reads: CSARDRQKEQFF. The CDR3 nucleotides read TGCAGTGCTAGAGATCGACAGAAAGAGCAGTTCTTC. The chain is built from TRBV20-1 and TRBJ2-1; the D gene is possibly TRBD1 (5 bases). The V gene's germline CDR1 is DFQATT and CDR2 SNEGSKA (reference sequence). The CDR3 is 12 residues long. V was pared by 0 bases and J by 10 bases, with 10 bases between.

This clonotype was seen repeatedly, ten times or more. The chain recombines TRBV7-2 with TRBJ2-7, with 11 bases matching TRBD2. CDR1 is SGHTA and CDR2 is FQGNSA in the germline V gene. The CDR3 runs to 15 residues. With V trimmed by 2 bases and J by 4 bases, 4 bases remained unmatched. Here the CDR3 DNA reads TGTGCCAGCAGCTTAACCGGGACTAGCGGATACGAGCAGTACTTC. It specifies CASSLTGTSGYEQYF. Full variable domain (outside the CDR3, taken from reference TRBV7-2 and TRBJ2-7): GAGVSQSPSNKVTEKGKDVELRCDPISGHTALYWYRQSLGQGLEFLIYFQGNSAPDKSGLPSDRFSAERTGGSVSTLTIQRTQQEDSAVYLCASSLTGTSGYEQYFGPGTRLTVT.

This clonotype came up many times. CDR3 DNA: TGCGCCAGCAGCCAAGTTTTCACAGATACGCAGTATTTT. Amino acids: CASSQVFTDTQYF. This chain connects TRBV4-1 to TRBJ2-3, with no clear D. The CDR3 is made up of 13 amino acids. Trimming pared 1 base from V and 2 bases from J, leaving 4 bases between. CDR1 MGHRA and CDR2 YSYEKL come from the germline V gene.

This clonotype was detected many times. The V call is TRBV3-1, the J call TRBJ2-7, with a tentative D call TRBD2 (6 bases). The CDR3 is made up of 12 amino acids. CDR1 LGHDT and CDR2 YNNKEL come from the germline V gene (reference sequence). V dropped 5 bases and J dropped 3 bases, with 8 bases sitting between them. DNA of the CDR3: TGTGCCAGCAGCACCGGGAGCTACGAGCAGTACTTC. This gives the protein CASSTGSYEQYF.

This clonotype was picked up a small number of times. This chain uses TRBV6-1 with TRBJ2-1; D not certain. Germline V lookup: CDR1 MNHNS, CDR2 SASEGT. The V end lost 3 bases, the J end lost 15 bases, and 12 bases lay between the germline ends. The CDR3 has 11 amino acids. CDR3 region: CASSDSILWFF. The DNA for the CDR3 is TGTGCCAGCAGTGACAGTATTTTATGGTTCTTC.

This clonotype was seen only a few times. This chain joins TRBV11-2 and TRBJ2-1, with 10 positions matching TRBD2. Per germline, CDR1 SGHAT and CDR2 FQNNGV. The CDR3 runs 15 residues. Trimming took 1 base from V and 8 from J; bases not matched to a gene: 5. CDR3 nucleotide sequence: TGTGCCAGCAGCTTAGTGTCCCTAGCGGGAGATGAGCAGTTCTTC. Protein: CASSLVSLAGDEQFF.

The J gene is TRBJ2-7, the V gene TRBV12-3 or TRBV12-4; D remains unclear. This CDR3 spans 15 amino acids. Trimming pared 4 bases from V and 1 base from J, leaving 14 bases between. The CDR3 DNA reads TGTGCCAGCAGTTCAAGTGAGGTTTTTTCCTACGAGCAGTACTTC. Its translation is CASSSSEVFSYEQYF.

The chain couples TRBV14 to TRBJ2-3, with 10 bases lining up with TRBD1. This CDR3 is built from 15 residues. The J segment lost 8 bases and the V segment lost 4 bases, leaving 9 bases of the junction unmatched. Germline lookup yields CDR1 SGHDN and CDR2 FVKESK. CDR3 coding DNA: TGTGCCAGCAGCCTTCGACAGGGGGCGACGGCTACGCAGTATTTT. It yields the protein CASSLRQGATATQYF.

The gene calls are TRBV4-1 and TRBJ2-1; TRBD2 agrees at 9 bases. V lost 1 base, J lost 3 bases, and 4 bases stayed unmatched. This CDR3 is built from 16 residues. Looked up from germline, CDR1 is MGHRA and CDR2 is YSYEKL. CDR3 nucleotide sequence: TGCGCCAGCAGCCAAGTTCTAGCGGGACGCTACAATGAGCAGTTCTTC. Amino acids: CASSQVLAGRYNEQFF.

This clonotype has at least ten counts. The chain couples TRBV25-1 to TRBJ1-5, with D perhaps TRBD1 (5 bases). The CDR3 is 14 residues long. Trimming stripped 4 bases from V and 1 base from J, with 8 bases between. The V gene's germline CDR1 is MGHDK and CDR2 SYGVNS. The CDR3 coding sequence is TGTGCCAGCAGTGGTAGGACAAGCAATCAGCCCCAGCATTTT. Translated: CASSGRTSNQPQHF.